The clone carrying this T cell receptor (beta chain) was counted a few times. The antigen is undetermined. These data come from a study of T cell repertoires in cytomegalovirus infection. Study context: Public TCR beta signatures indicated both CMV infection and matching HLA type.

CDR1 and CDR2 from the germline V gene are SGHDN and FVKESK. The CDR3 runs to 16 residues. V was cut by 1 base and J by 8 bases, with 18 bases left in between. In TCRdb, the reads were re-called with MiXCR into one record per CDR3 protein. The sample lists around 78,000 distinct CDR3 sequences, under 30% occurring once. The sequence derives from a human donor in good health (CMV status not recorded). Some clones in this sample may be carry-over from other donors' samples. J is TRBJ2-1 and V is TRBV14, with D perhaps matching TRBD1 (5 bases). The input for sequencing was CD8+ T cells from cultured PBMCs, taken from culture after CMV antigen stimulation. The CDR3 DNA reads TGTGCCAGCAGCCAAGGGGGCCCCCGATCATTGTATGAGCAGTTCTTC. It translates to CASSQGGPRSLYEQFF. Together with reference TRBV14 and TRBJ2-1, the CDR3 gives the full variable domain: EAGVTQFPSHSVIEKGQTVTLRCDPISGHDNLYWYRRVMGKEIKFLLHFVKESKQDESGMPNNRFLAERTGGTYSTLKVQPAELEDSGVYFCASSQGGPRSLYEQFFGPGTRLTVL.